This TCR beta chain originates from a study of PD-1 blockade in classical Hodgkin lymphoma. General study results and limits: Exclusion was applied to patients who started nivolumab under 1 year after ASCT. By C4D1 there was a significant rise in CD4+ TCR diversity but not in CD8+ TCR diversity. Complete responders showed a baseline diversity that resembled the diversity of newly diagnosed patients.

Comment on this clone: No antigen is known for it.

Germline assignment: CDR1 SGHRS and CDR2 YFSETQ. The CDR3 runs to 17 residues. Trimming left V 0 bases short and J 2 bases short, with 17 bases between. The patients all showed relapse after autologous stem cell transplantation, while their brentuximab vedotin exposure varied. Repertoires were generated with immunoSEQ multiplex PCR, while TCRdb's copy carries only in-frame clones and drops some. In the table there are almost 100,000 clones, roughly 89% of which are singletons. This sequence was found in a human donor with classical Hodgkin lymphoma. The sequencing here drew on peripheral blood mononuclear cells (PBMCs), taken at baseline. The chain combines TRBV5-1 with TRBJ2-5, with a tentative D call TRBD1 (6 bases). The CDR3 protein is CASSLVVTRGQQETQYF. The CDR3, as DNA: TGCGCCAGCAGCTTGGTGGTGACAAGGGGACAACAAGAGACCCAGTACTTC.